These 10 T cell receptor beta chains originate from one sample sequenced in a study of T cell responses to AZD1222 COVID-19 vaccine. Some clones are missing from TCRdb's copy, which holds only in-frame ones; the method was immunoSEQ multiplex PCR. This table has about 270,000 clones, 90% to 95% appearing once. The sample consisted of peripheral blood, taken 28 days after the second AZD1222 dose. Every receptor here comes from an adult who received the AZD1222 COVID-19 vaccine.

The chain employs TRBV15 and TRBJ1-4, with D uncertain. CDR1 and CDR2 (germline): LNHNV, YYDKDF (reference sequence). The CDR3 has 17 amino acids. V lost 5 bases and J 7 bases, leaving 23 bases between the germline ends. For the CDR3, the DNA is TGTGCCACCAGCGGAGCGGGTGCGGGCGTGGCGGGTGAAAAACTGTTTTTT. Residues: CATSGAGAGVAGEKLFF.

The V and J genes are TRBV28 and TRBJ1-1, with 12 positions matching TRBD1. Losses at the gene ends were 2 bases for V and 1 base for J; bases not matched to a gene: 11. There are 19 residues in the CDR3. Looked up from germline, CDR1 is MDHEN and CDR2 is SYDVKM. The CDR3 DNA is TGTGCCAGCAGTTTACGGGGCCCCGGGACAGGGGGCGCGAACACTGAAGCTTTCTTT. Amino acids: CASSLRGPGTGGANTEAFF.

V gene TRBV15 combines with J gene TRBJ2-7, with 8 bases matching TRBD2. Germline assignment: CDR1 LNHNV and CDR2 YYDKDF (reference sequence). The CDR3 length is 16 residues. J lost 6 bases, V lost 0 bases, and 10 bases had no gene match. The CDR3 loop reads CATSRDRAGAAGEQYF. The DNA for the CDR3 is TGTGCCACCAGCAGAGATCGAGCGGGGGCCGCGGGCGAGCAGTACTTC.

The chain uses TRBV5-6 and TRBJ2-7; possible D gene TRBD1, 5 bases. The germline V gene has CDR1 SGHDT and CDR2 YYEEEE. Trimming took off 5 bases at V and 6 bases at J, with 9 bases between the two ends. The CDR3 totals 11 residues. CDR3 DNA: TGTGCCAGCAGTTCCAGGGCCGAGCAGTACTTC. Its protein is CASSSRAEQYF. The whole variable domain, remainder taken from reference TRBV5-6 and TRBJ2-7, is DAGVTQSPTHLIKTRGQQVTLRCSPKSGHDTVSWYQQALGQGPQFIFQYYEEEERQRGNFPDRFSGHQFPNYSSELNVNALLLGDSALYLCASSSRAEQYFGPGTRLTVT.

V and J are TRBV5-1 and TRBJ1-3; D possibly corresponds to TRBD1 (6 bases). Germline values: CDR1 SGHRS, CDR2 YFSETQ. The CDR3 loop spans 14 amino acids. V dropped 5 bases and J dropped 4 bases, with 13 bases sitting between them. CDR3 amino acids: CASSAAGTGNTIYF. CDR3 nucleotides: TGCGCCAGCAGTGCGGCGGGGACAGGAAACACCATATATTTT.

With respect to this clone: Other DNA sequences of this sample code for an identical CDR3. The genes are TRBV3-1 (or the pseudogene TRBV3-2) and TRBJ2-3; D gene ambiguous. Trimming stripped 1 base from V and 6 bases from J, with 5 bases between. Looked up from germline, CDR1 is LGHDT and CDR2 is YNNKEL (reference sequence). The CDR3 has 12 residues. CDR3 loop: CASSQVGDTQYF. The CDR3 DNA sequence: TGTGCCAGCAGCCAAGTAGGCGATACGCAGTATTTT.

The chain employs TRBV28 and TRBJ1-1; TRBD1 matches at 7 bases. The ends lost 6 bases at V and 4 bases at J; junction bases unmatched: 8. Germline CDR1 and CDR2: MDHEN and SYDVKM. This CDR3 spans 14 amino acids. The DNA of the CDR3 is TGTGCCAGCAGCGACAGGGACTCATCCACTGAAGCTTTCTTT. It is translated as CASSDRDSSTEAFF.

This chain links TRBV5-8 with TRBJ1-2; 7 nucleotides line up with TRBD1. The CDR3 loop spans 14 amino acids. Germline-derived CDR1 and CDR2 are SGHTS and YDEGEE. J was trimmed by 6 bases and V by 0 bases; bases with no gene match: 5. For the CDR3, the DNA is TGTGCCAGCAGCTTGGGTTTTAGGGGGCATGGCTACACCTTC. This encodes CASSLGFRGHGYTF.

A word on this clone: One end of the junction is discordant with germline, which a read error may explain. This rearrangement joins TRBV12-3 or TRBV12-4 to TRBJ2-1, with D perhaps TRBD1 or TRBD2 (5 bases each). CDR3 length: 11 residues. This CDR3 is CASSLGTAHVF. CDR3 bases: TGTGCCAGCAGCCTCGGGACGGCGCATGTCTTC.

The chain recombines TRBV5-4 with TRBJ1-2, with a possible D match to TRBD1 (5 bases). CDR1 SGHNT and CDR2 YYREEE come from the germline V gene (reference sequence). V was cut by 3 bases and J by 6 bases, with 21 bases left in between. The CDR3 loop spans 16 amino acids. Here the CDR3 DNA reads TGTGCCAGCAGCTACGGGGGGGTAGGGCTTGTTGATGGCTACACCTTC. As protein: CASSYGGVGLVDGYTF. Together with reference TRBV5-4 and TRBJ1-2, the CDR3 gives the full variable domain: ETGVTQSPTHLIKTRGQQVTLRCSSQSGHNTVSWYQQALGQGPQFIFQYYREEENGRGNFPPRFSGLQFPNYSSELNVNALELDDSALYLCASSYGGVGLVDGYTFGSGTRLTVV.